This paragraph covers one T cell receptor (beta chain) sequence. It has no known antigen specificity. Per-nucleotide qualities are absent, and no much larger clonotype sits a single base away. Donors formed part of the validation cohort, which comprised 120 subjects and was distinct from the first cohort of fewer than 750 subjects. This entry comes from a study of cytomegalovirus exposure and HLA in healthy donors (dated by TCRdb to 2017 to 2019). Regarding the research as a whole: A later analysis indicated that the 120 or so validation repertoires were generated on the platform also employed for the 670 or so repertoires of the first cohort. Besides the first cohort of roughly 700 subjects, a separate validation cohort made up of roughly 120 different subjects was used. The study was designed to test whether signatures of past pathogen exposure could be identified by cataloging public T cell receptors. High-throughput TCR immunosequencing, statistical association of individual TCRs with disease status, and machine learning were combined to predict cytomegalovirus infection status.

The CDR3, cysteine through phenylalanine, is 14 amino acids long. CDR3 DNA is the only sequence kept; it has 42 bases, read in frame from the first base. V loses 0 bases, J loses 6 bases, and the germline ends lie 9 bases apart. Looking up the germline V gene (reference sequence) yields CDR1 SGHNT and CDR2 YYREEE. The library was generated by the immunoSEQ multiplex PCR assay. In the authors' own workflow: A statistical classification framework was built to diagnose cytomegalovirus status from the catalog of TCR beta chain sequences. TCRdb holds this immuneACCESS table with in-frame rearrangements only. Some clones are missing; in checked studies, unresolved V genes explain under half, and the rest has no known cause. The V and J calls and the clone size are those of that table, but D and trimming were determined from the DNA. This sample lists some 340,000 clones; roughly 90% were detected once. 1% to 1.5% of the sample comes from the top ten.

Beyond this particular receptor, the publication reports: A later analysis lacked HLA typing for the validation cohort, so it scored co-occurrence in that cohort across all 110 or so repertoires. The classifier was reported to diagnose cytomegalovirus status with high specificity and sensitivity in both the original and validation cohorts. Subsequent analysis determined that TCRs grouped into clusters in the first cohort also showed a tendency toward co-occurrence across the 120 or so validation repertoires, and 94% of cluster scores exceeded 0. In vitro tests confirmed that a few of the cytomegalovirus-associated TCR beta chains recognize cytomegalovirus antigens. In the study, 164 TCR beta chains were listed as associated with cytomegalovirus. Across donors, most TCR sequences were observed very rarely, whereas some public TCRs were present in many individuals. It was suggested by the authors that the approach could potentially be generalized to other disease states and immunological phenotypes.

The rearrangement joined TRBV5-4 to TRBJ1-4; too little of a D gene remains to name it. Sample: PBMCs. This clonotype was sampled from a young woman in good health and CMV-seropositive. In nucleotide form, the sequence is TGTGCCAGCAGCTTGGAGGGTGGGGATGAAAAACTGTTTTTT. Its translation is CASSLEGGDEKLFF.